The 22 T cell receptor beta chains below were found in one sample sequenced in a study of CD8+CD57+ T cells in acquired aplastic anemia (dated by TCRdb to 2016 to 2018). Patients chosen for sequencing had shown expansion of CD8+CD57+ cells by flow cytometry. Sequenced on an Illumina HiSeq 2000. Genomic DNA was used as template for profiling of TCR beta VDJ combinations and CDR3 sequences. TCRdb cleaned the public reads at Q25 with fastp, built clones with MiXCR and kept in-frame beta chains. Rows matching on CDR3 protein sequence are summarized as one entry with the most common DNA and genes. The sample includes about 290,000 distinct CDR3 sequences, with roughly 59% observed a single time. 1% to 1.5% of the sample is taken by the ten largest. The sequenced sample consisted of sorted CD4+, CD8+, or CD8+CD57+ T cells (not recorded which) from PBMCs. The receptors shown here come from a human donor with aplastic anemia.

This sequence joins TRBV24-1 and TRBJ2-2; 9 positions agree with TRBD1. Germline CDR1 KGHDR, CDR2 SFDVKD. After removal of 2 bases from V and 3 bases from J, the junction contained 3 bases not matched to a gene. CDR3 size: 16 residues. CDR3 amino acids: CATSDSWTGDTGELFF. CDR3 DNA sequence: TGTGCCACCAGTGATTCGTGGACAGGGGACACCGGGGAGCTGTTTTTT.

This clonotype was detected many times. The V call is TRBV24-1, the J call TRBJ2-2; no definite D call. Trimming stripped 5 bases from V and 5 bases from J, with 8 bases between. Germline loops: CDR1 KGHDR, CDR2 SFDVKD. The CDR3 totals 13 residues. The CDR3 DNA is TGTGCCACCAGTGGCCCGGAGACCGGGGAGCTGTTTTTT. This encodes CATSGPETGELFF.

The gene calls are TRBV20-1 and TRBJ1-3, with D uncertain. Trimming took off 1 base at V and 0 bases at J, with 1 base between the two ends. This CDR3 is 12 amino acids long. Looked up from germline, CDR1 is DFQATT and CDR2 is SNEGSKA (reference sequence). CDR3 region: CSARVSGNTIYF. The DNA of the CDR3 is TGCAGTGCTAGAGTCTCTGGAAACACCATATATTTT.

J is TRBJ1-1 and V is TRBV19; D possibly corresponds to TRBD1 (6 bases). This CDR3 is 15 amino acids long. Trimming removed 5 bases from V and 3 bases from J, with 16 bases in between. The germline CDR1 and CDR2 sequences are LNHDA and SQIVND (reference sequence). The CDR3 sequence is CASSEGGYGYTEAFF. The DNA for the CDR3 is TGTGCCAGTAGTGAGGGGGGCTATGGCTACACTGAAGCTTTCTTT.

This clonotype is a singleton in its sample. One end of the junction varies from germline; a read error may be responsible. The V call is TRBV7-8, the J call TRBJ1-3, with D perhaps TRBD1 (5 bases). Germline V gene sequence: CDR1 SGHVS, CDR2 FQNEAQ. The CDR3 is 15 amino acids. The CDR3 spells CASSQAGGTGKTIYF. Written as DNA, the CDR3 is TGTGCCAGCAGCCAAGCAGGCGGGACTGGAAAAACCATATATTTT.

This clonotype appeared a few times. The rearrangement uses TRBV7-9 and TRBJ2-3; 8 bases agree with TRBD2. The CDR3 is 15 amino acids. J lost 5 bases, V lost 2 bases, and 6 bases had no gene match. In germline, CDR1 is SEHNR, CDR2 FQNEAQ (reference sequence). DNA for the CDR3: TGTGCCAGCAGCTTACTGGGACTAGGCCAAGATACGCAGTATTTT. Translation gives CASSLLGLGQDTQYF.

CDR3 sequence reads: CASSQEGTGRVSPLHF. DNA for the CDR3: TGTGCCAGCAGCCAAGAAGGTACGGGAAGGGTTTCACCCCTCCACTTT. The chain uses TRBV9 and TRBJ1-6; D is unresolved. The V gene's germline CDR1 is SGDLS and CDR2 YYNGEE. Trimming cost V 4 bases and J 9 bases, with 20 bases left between them. The CDR3 totals 16 residues.

DNA for the CDR3: TGTGCCAGCAGTGACGGGTTGGGTTACAATGAGCAGTTCTTC. Its protein is CASSDGLGYNEQFF. The chain employs TRBV2 and TRBJ2-1; no reliable D call. The length of the CDR3 is 14 residues. Trimming removed 3 bases at V and 4 bases at J, with 10 bases between. The germline CDR1 and CDR2 sequences are SNHLY and FYNNEI. Complete variable domain (other parts from reference TRBV2 and TRBJ2-1): EPEVTQTPSHQVTQMGQEVILRCVPISNHLYFYWYRQILGQKVEFLVSFYNNEISEKSEIFDDQFSVERPDGSNFTLKIRSTKLEDSAMYFCASSDGLGYNEQFFGPGTRLTVL.

The chain joins TRBV7-6 to TRBJ2-3; TRBD2 matches at 10 bases. This CDR3 contains 17 residues. The V gene end was trimmed by 5 bases and the J gene end by 1 base; junction bases not matched to a gene: 9. The V gene's germline CDR1 is SGHVS and CDR2 FNYEAQ. The CDR3 here is CASSTSGGARGTDTQYF. The CDR3 bases are TGTGCCAGCAGCACAAGCGGGGGGGCGCGGGGCACAGATACGCAGTATTTT.

With regard to this clonotype: It is likely a read error, because the conserved phenylalanine at the end of the CDR3 is missing. This chain connects TRBV10-3 to TRBJ1-6; 8 bases line up with TRBD1. The V segment lost 10 bases and the J segment 10 bases; nucleotides outside the gene matches: 12. Germline CDR1 and CDR2: ENHRY and SYGVKD. The CDR3 consists of 14 residues. CDR3 sequence (DNA): TGTGCCACCGATCTACAGGGGGTAGGGTCACCCCTCCACCTT. Encoded protein: CATDLQGVGSPLHL.

The gene calls are TRBV20-1 and TRBJ2-7; tentatively, D is TRBD1 or TRBD2 (6 bases each). The ends were cut back, 3 bases at V and 3 bases at J, with 9 bases in the middle. Germline V gene lookup returns CDR1 DFQATT and CDR2 SNEGSKA (reference sequence). The CDR3 sequence is 12 residues long. The CDR3 region is CSARRGDYEQYF. CDR3 sequence (DNA): TGCAGTGCTAGGAGGGGGGACTACGAGCAGTACTTC.

Only one count was recorded for this clonotype. The chain joins TRBV7-6 to TRBJ1-3; 9 bases match TRBD1. The CDR3 is 15 residues long. CDR1 SGHVS and CDR2 FNYEAQ come from the germline V gene. V was pared by 4 bases and J by 2 bases, with 3 bases of the junction left unmatched. The CDR3 coding sequence is TGTGCCAGCAGCTCCTGGGACAGGGCTGGAAACACCATATATTTT. This translates into CASSSWDRAGNTIYF.

This clonotype was seen once. An end of the junction does not agree with germline; a read error may underlie this. The CDR3 nucleotides are TGTGCTAGCAGCCCTTCCCGAGGAGGTGAGCAGTTCTTC. The encoded protein is CASSPSRGGEQFF. V usage is TRBV7-7 and J usage is TRBJ2-1; maybe TRBD2 (5 bases). Germline CDR1 reads SSHAT; CDR2 reads FNYEAQ (reference sequence). This CDR3 region has 13 residues.

This chain connects TRBV19 to TRBJ2-7; a possible D gene is TRBD1 (6 bases). V lost 5 bases, J lost 9 bases, and 20 bases lay in between. The CDR3 runs 14 residues. Germline values: CDR1 LNHDA, CDR2 SQIVND (reference sequence). The CDR3 loop reads CASSLGQPYERQYF. The CDR3 region has the DNA TGTGCCAGTAGTCTCGGACAGCCTTACGAGCGGCAGTACTTC.

This clonotype showed up many times. This chain joins TRBV5-4 and TRBJ2-3; D possibly matches TRBD1 or TRBD2 (5 bases each). This CDR3 has 16 amino acids. CDR1 and CDR2 from the germline V gene are SGHNT and YYREEE (reference sequence). Deletions cut 4 bases from V and 2 bases from J, with 17 bases between. In nucleotides, the CDR3 is TGTGCCAGCAGCCCGGGACCTACCTCCTCCACAGATACGCAGTATTTT. It specifies CASSPGPTSSTDTQYF.

This clonotype was seen repeatedly, ten times or more. J is TRBJ1-4 and V is TRBV5-1; 7 nucleotides align to TRBD1. The CDR3 length is 14 residues. After removal of 3 bases from V and 4 bases from J, the junction contained 3 bases not matched to a gene. Germline-derived CDR1 and CDR2 are SGHRS and YFSETQ. CDR3 in DNA: TGCGCCAGCAGCTCAGGGGACAGTAATGAAAAACTGTTTTTT. It is translated as CASSSGDSNEKLFF.

This clonotype came up a few times. The CDR3, as DNA: TGTGCCAGCTCACCAGAGGTGAACTATGGCTACACCTTC. This sequence encodes CASSPEVNYGYTF. The V call is TRBV18, the J call TRBJ1-2, with no clear D. This CDR3 is built from 13 residues. The germline V gene has CDR1 KGHSH and CDR2 LQKENI. V lost 2 bases, J lost 2 bases, and 6 bases lay in between.

The sample holds a few counts of this clonotype. The rearrangement links TRBV9 to TRBJ2-5; 9 bases map to TRBD1. J was trimmed by 5 bases and V by 4 bases; bases with no gene match: 6. This CDR3 comprises 14 residues. From germline, CDR1 is SGDLS and CDR2 YYNGEE. For the CDR3, the DNA is TGTGCCAGCAGCCCCGGACAGGGGTGGGAGACCCAGTACTTC. Protein sequence: CASSPGQGWETQYF.

The chain employs TRBV20-1 and TRBJ1-6; D gene ambiguous. This CDR3 contains 14 residues. CDR1 is DFQATT and CDR2 is SNEGSKA in the germline V gene (reference sequence). The V end was cut by 2 bases, the J end by 6 bases, with 11 bases between. DNA for the CDR3: TGCAGTGCTAGAAGGCCGGATCTTAATTCACCCCTCCACTTT. Protein sequence: CSARRPDLNSPLHF.

V usage is TRBV3-1 and J usage is TRBJ1-4, with D possibly being TRBD1 (6 bases). V dropped 1 base and J dropped 13 bases, with 16 bases sitting between them. CDR1 is LGHDT and CDR2 is YNNKEL in the germline V gene (reference sequence). This CDR3 has 14 amino acids. The CDR3 protein is CASSQGGRGAGLFF. In nucleotides, the CDR3 is TGTGCCAGCAGCCAAGGGGGGCGGGGGGCTGGACTGTTTTTT.

This clonotype has more than one count but fewer than ten. This chain uses TRBV7-9 with TRBJ2-7; 7 nucleotides align to TRBD2. This CDR3 has 14 amino acids. Germline CDR1 and CDR2: SEHNR and FQNEAQ (reference sequence). Trimming at V came to 3 bases and at J to 6 bases, leaving 8 bases not matched to a gene. DNA of the CDR3: TGTGCCAGCAGCTTCGGACTAGTAGCGTCCGAGCAGTACTTC. Its translation is CASSFGLVASEQYF.

The table lists this clonotype with many counts. J is TRBJ1-1 and V is TRBV5-8; D is perhaps TRBD1 (5 bases). Trimming shortened V by 5 bases and J by 1 base, and 9 bases separated the two germline ends. There are 13 residues in the CDR3. Germline V gene sequence: CDR1 SGHTS, CDR2 YDEGEE. CDR3 nucleotide sequence: TGTGCCAGCAGACTAGGGGAGAACACTGAAGCTTTCTTT. This codes for CASRLGENTEAFF.